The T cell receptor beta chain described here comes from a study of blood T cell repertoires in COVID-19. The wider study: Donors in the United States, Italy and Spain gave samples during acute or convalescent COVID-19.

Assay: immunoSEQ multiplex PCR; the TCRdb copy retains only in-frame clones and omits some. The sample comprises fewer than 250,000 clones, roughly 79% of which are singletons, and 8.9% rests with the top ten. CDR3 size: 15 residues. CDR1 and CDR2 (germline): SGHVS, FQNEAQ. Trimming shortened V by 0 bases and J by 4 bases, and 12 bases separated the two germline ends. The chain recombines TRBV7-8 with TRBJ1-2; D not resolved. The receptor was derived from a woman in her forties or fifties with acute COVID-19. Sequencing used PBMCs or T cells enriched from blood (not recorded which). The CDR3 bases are TGTGCCAGCAGCTTAGCGGAATCGGGTGCCTATGGCTACACCTTC. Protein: CASSLAESGAYGYTF.